A selection of T cell receptor beta chains follows, all from one sample in a study of blood T cell repertoires in COVID-19. Clones were read by immunoSEQ multiplex PCR, and TCRdb kept only the in-frame ones, dropping some. The repertoire holds 110,000 to 150,000 clones, with 70% to 80% as singletons. Specimen: peripheral blood. These receptors were collected from a woman in her seventies with COVID-19, enrolled during active disease. Each CDR3 is given with its conserved first and last residue. D genes are given only for firm matches. Size is stated for part of the rows, as once, few or many counts, or as a class when the clone is expanded.

v_gene,d_gene,abundance,j_gene,CDR3aa,CDR3nt
TRBV30,-,few,TRBJ1-2,CAWSVVLYQGSHGYTF,TGTGCCTGGAGTGTCGTTCTTTATCAGGGAAGTCATGGCTACACCTTC
TRBV25-1,-,-,TRBJ2-7,CASTESARSYEQYF,TGTGCCAGCACCGAAAGTGCCAGAAGTTACGAGCAGTACTTC
TRBV11-2,-,-,TRBJ1-2,CASSLDTGTYGYTF,TGTGCCAGCAGCTTAGACACAGGGACCTATGGCTACACCTTC
TRBV7-2,TRBD1,few,TRBJ1-5,CASSSGTDNQPQHF,TGTGCCAGCAGCTCCGGGACAGACAATCAGCCCCAGCATTTT
TRBV7-8,TRBD2,-,TRBJ2-5,CASSRAPGGQETQYF,TGTGCCAGCAGCCGAGCGCCGGGGGGCCAAGAGACCCAGTACTTC
TRBV5-8,TRBD1,once,TRBJ1-4,CASSHRKTGGNEKLFF,TGTGCCAGCAGCCATCGCAAGACAGGGGGTAATGAAAAACTGTTTTTT
TRBV9,-,-,TRBJ2-7,CASSAGVESSYEQYF,TGTGCCAGCAGCGCCGGGGTGGAGAGTTCCTACGAGCAGTACTTC
TRBV6-1,-,-,TRBJ1-6,CASSESSYNSPLHF,TGTGCCAGCAGTGAGAGCTCCTATAATTCACCCCTCCACTTT
TRBV3-1/TRBV3-2,TRBD1,-,TRBJ1-6,CASSQETGGRSPLHF,TGTGCCAGCAGCCAAGAGACAGGGGGTAGGTCACCCCTCCACTTT
TRBV10-3,-,-,TRBJ1-5,CAISVTGGRNQPQHF,TGTGCCATCAGTGTTACAGGAGGGCGCAATCAGCCCCAGCATTTT
TRBV19,-,-,TRBJ1-4,CASRRWQDNEKLFF,TGTGCCAGTAGGCGCTGGCAGGATAATGAAAAACTGTTTTTT
TRBV5-1,-,-,TRBJ2-3,CASSLPKQGTDTQYF,TGCGCCAGCAGCCTCCCTAAACAGGGCACAGATACGCAGTATTTT
TRBV3-1/TRBV3-2,-,once,TRBJ1-2,CASSPPPGKSKYGYTF,TGTGCCAGCAGCCCCCCCCCAGGGAAGAGTAAATATGGCTACACCTTC
TRBV10-3,TRBD1,-,TRBJ2-6,CAISERGDSRASGANVLTF,TGTGCCATCAGTGAGAGAGGGGACAGCCGAGCCTCTGGGGCCAACGTCCTGACTTTC
TRBV4-2,TRBD2,-,TRBJ2-5,CASSQDWGTSGGGETQYF,TGTGCCAGCAGCCAAGATTGGGGGACTAGCGGGGGTGGGGAGACCCAGTACTTC
TRBV4-2,TRBD1,-,TRBJ1-1,CASSQAGTANTEAFF,TGTGCCAGCAGCCAGGCCGGGACAGCGAACACTGAAGCTTTCTTT
TRBV7-2,TRBD1,-,TRBJ1-1,CASSEGTGGFRAFF,TGTGCCAGCAGCGAAGGGACAGGGGGTTTTCGAGCTTTCTTT
TRBV2,-,-,TRBJ1-1,CASSRENTEAFF,TGTGCCAGCAGTCGGGAGAACACTGAAGCTTTCTTT
TRBV18,TRBD1,few,TRBJ1-5,CASSEAGGSQPQHF,TGTGCCAGCTCCGAGGCAGGGGGAAGTCAGCCCCAGCATTTT
TRBV5-1,-,-,TRBJ1-6,CASSLGQQSNSPLHF,TGCGCCAGCAGCTTGGGACAACAGTCGAATTCACCCCTCCACTTT
TRBV5-6,-,-,TRBJ2-1,CASSSYNEQFF,TGTGCCAGCAGCTCTTACAATGAGCAGTTCTTC
TRBV19,-,-,TRBJ2-1,CASSIGEGQGEQFF,TGTGCCAGTAGTATAGGGGAAGGGCAGGGTGAGCAGTTCTTC
TRBV27,TRBD1,-,TRBJ2-7,CASSLRTGNYEQYF,TGTGCCAGCAGTCTAAGGACAGGGAACTACGAGCAGTACTTC
TRBV5-3,TRBD2,once,TRBJ2-1,CARSLEWLAGLIYNEQFF,TGTGCCAGAAGCTTGGAATGGCTAGCGGGCCTTATCTACAATGAGCAGTTCTTC
TRBV5-1,TRBD1,once,TRBJ1-1,CASSLGDRLNTEAFF,TGCGCCAGCAGCTTGGGGGACAGGTTGAACACTGAAGCTTTCTTT
TRBV18,-,-,TRBJ1-3,CASSPPTGTSSSGNTIYF,TGTGCCAGCTCTCCTCCCACCGGGACTTCCAGCTCTGGAAACACCATATATTTT
TRBV5-1,-,few,TRBJ2-1,CASSLEQGGYNEQFF,TGCGCCAGCAGCTTGGAGCAGGGGGGATACAATGAGCAGTTCTTC
TRBV6-5,TRBD1,few,TRBJ1-2,CASSYSGTGEGGYTF,TGTGCCAGCAGTTACTCGGGGACAGGGGAAGGCGGCTACACCTTC
TRBV4-3,-,-,TRBJ1-1,CASSQGRGYFTEAFF,TGCGCCAGCAGCCAAGGGCGGGGTTACTTCACTGAAGCTTTCTTT
TRBV7-9,-,-,TRBJ2-7,CASSPGKGGEQYF,TGTGCCAGCAGCCCCGGGAAGGGAGGCGAGCAGTACTTC
TRBV6-5,-,-,TRBJ1-5,CASSYSEGRNQPQHF,TGTGCCAGCAGTTACTCAGAGGGAAGGAATCAGCCCCAGCATTTT
TRBV4-1,-,-,TRBJ2-2,CASSQEGGDTGELFF,TGCGCCAGCAGCCAAGAGGGTGGAGACACCGGGGAGCTGTTTTTT
TRBV6-5,-,few,TRBJ1-6,CASTKTNNSPLHF,TGTGCCAGCACTAAGACAAATAATTCACCCCTCCACTTT
TRBV6-1,-,-,TRBJ1-2,CASSEGSFYGYTF,TGTGCCAGCAGTGAAGGGAGTTTCTATGGCTACACCTTC
TRBV23-1,TRBD1,-,TRBJ1-1,CASSQDRGGDRTEAFF,TGCGCCAGCAGTCAAGACAGGGGCGGCGACCGTACTGAAGCTTTCTTT
TRBV11-2,TRBD2,-,TRBJ2-5,CASNSYGAGKETQYF,TGTGCCAGCAATTCCTACGGAGCGGGGAAGGAGACCCAGTACTTC